This paragraph reports one T cell receptor (beta chain). This sample is drawn from a study of blood T cell repertoires in COVID-19. Whole-study context: Sources were T cells, B-cell-depleted T cells, or PBMCs; the material itself was cDNA or gDNA.

TCRdb keeps only in-frame clones here, not all; method: immunoSEQ multiplex PCR. This sample has some 27,000 clones; around 88% occur once, and the top ten carry about 16%. V lost 3 bases, J lost 2 bases, and 8 bases stayed unmatched. CDR1 LGHDT and CDR2 YNNKEL come from the germline V gene (reference sequence). This CDR3 region has 16 residues. The sequenced sample was peripheral blood. The V and J genes are TRBV3-1 (or the pseudogene TRBV3-2) and TRBJ1-1; TRBD1 agrees at 8 bases. The TCR originated in a human donor in a cohort sampled during active COVID-19. The CDR3 DNA sequence: TGTGCCAGCAGCCAGGGAGGAGCAGGGGGCAACACTGAAGCTTTCTTT. It translates to CASSQGGAGGNTEAFF.